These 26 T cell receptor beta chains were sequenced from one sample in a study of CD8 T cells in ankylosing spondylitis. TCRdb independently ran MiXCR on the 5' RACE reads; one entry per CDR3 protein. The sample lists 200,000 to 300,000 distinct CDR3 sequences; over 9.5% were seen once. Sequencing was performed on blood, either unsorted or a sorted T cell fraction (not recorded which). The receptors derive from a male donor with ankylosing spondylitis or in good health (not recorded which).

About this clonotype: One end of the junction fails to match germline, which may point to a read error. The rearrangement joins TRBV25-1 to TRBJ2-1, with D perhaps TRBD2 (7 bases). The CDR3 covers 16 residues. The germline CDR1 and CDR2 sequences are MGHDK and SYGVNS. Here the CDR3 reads CASSVSRGANYDEQFF. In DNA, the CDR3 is TGTGCCAGCAGTGTCTCACGGGGGGCGAACTACGATGAGCAGTTCTTC. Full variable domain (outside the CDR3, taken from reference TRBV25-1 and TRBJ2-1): EADIYQTPRYLVIGTGKKITLECSQTMGHDKMYWYQQDPGMELHLIHYSYGVNSTEKGDLSSESTVSRIRTEHFPLTLESARPSHTSQYLCASSVSRGANYDEQFFGPGTRLTVL.

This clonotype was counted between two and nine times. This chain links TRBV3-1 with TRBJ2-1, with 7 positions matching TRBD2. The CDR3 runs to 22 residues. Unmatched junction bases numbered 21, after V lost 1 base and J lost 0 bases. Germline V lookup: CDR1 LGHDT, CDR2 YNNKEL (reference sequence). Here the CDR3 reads CASSQVGSASGKNSSSYNEQFF. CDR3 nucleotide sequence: TGTGCCAGCAGCCAAGTAGGTTCGGCTAGCGGAAAGAACTCAAGCTCCTACAATGAGCAGTTCTTC.

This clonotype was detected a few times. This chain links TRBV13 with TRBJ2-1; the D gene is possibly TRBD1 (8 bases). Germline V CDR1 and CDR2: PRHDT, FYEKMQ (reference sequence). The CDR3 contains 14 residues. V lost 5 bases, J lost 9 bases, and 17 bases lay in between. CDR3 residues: CASSPRTGRVEQFF. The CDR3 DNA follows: TGTGCCAGCAGCCCAAGGACAGGGAGGGTTGAGCAGTTCTTC.

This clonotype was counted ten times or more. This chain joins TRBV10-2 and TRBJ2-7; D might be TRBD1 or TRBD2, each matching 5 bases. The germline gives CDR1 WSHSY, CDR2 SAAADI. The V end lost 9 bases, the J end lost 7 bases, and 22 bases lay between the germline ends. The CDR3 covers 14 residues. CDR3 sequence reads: CASINFVGDPEQYF. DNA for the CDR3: TGCGCCAGTATAAACTTCGTGGGGGATCCGGAGCAGTACTTC.

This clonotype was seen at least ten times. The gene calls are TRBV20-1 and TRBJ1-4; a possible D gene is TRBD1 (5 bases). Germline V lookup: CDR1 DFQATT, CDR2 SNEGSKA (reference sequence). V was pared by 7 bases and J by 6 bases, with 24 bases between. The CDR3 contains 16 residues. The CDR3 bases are TGCAGTGTGTCCTATCCCGCAGGGTTCCCGGATGAAAAACTGTTTTTT. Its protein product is CSVSYPAGFPDEKLFF.

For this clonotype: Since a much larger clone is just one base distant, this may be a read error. The CDR3 region is CASSRWDRTNTEAFF. For the CDR3, the DNA is TGTGCCAGCAGCCGCTGGGACAGAACGAACACTGAAGCTTTCTTT. This chain uses TRBV3-1 with TRBJ1-1, with 7 bases that match TRBD1. Unmatched junction bases numbered 6, after V lost 4 bases and J lost 1 base. The germline V gene has CDR1 LGHDT and CDR2 YNNKEL (reference sequence). CDR3 size: 15 residues.

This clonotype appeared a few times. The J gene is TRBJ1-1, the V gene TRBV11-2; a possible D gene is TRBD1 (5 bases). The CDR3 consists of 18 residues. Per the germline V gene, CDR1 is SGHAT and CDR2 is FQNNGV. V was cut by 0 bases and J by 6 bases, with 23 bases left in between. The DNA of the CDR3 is TGTGCCAGCAGCTTAGAATTTACTGTTATAGTGGGGGACTCTGAAGCTTTCTTT. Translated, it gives CASSLEFTVIVGDSEAFF.

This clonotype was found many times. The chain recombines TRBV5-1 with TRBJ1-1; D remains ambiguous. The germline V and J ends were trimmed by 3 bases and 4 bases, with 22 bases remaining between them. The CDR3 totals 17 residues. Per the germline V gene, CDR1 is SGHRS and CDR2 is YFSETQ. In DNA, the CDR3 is TGCGCCAGCAGCTCCGGGTGGACCCGGGAAAGGAGCACTGAAGCTTTCTTT. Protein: CASSSGWTRERSTEAFF.

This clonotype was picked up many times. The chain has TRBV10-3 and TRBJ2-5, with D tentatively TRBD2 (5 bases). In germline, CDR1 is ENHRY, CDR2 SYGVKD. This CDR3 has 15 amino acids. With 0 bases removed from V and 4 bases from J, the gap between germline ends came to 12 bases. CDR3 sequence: CAISESRGYPETQYF. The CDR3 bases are TGTGCCATCAGTGAGTCTCGGGGATACCCAGAGACCCAGTACTTC.

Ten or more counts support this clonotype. CDR3 in amino acids: CASSEVSSGANVLTF. The CDR3 DNA follows: TGCGCCAGCAGCGAAGTTAGCTCTGGGGCCAACGTCCTGACTTTC. The rearrangement links TRBV5-1 to TRBJ2-6; no definite D call. The CDR3 is 15 residues long. Between the trimmed V and J ends, which lost 4 bases and 0 bases, there was a span of 8 bases. Germline CDR1 and CDR2: SGHRS and YFSETQ.

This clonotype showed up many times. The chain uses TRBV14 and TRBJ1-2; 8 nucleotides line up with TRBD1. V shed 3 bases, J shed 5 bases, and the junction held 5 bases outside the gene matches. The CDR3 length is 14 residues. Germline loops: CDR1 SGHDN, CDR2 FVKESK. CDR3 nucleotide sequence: TGTGCCAGCAGCCACGGGACAGGAATATATGGCTACACCTTC. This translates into CASSHGTGIYGYTF. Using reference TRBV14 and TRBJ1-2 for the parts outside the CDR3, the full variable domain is EAGVTQFPSHSVIEKGQTVTLRCDPISGHDNLYWYRRVMGKEIKFLLHFVKESKQDESGMPNNRFLAERTGGTYSTLKVQPAELEDSGVYFCASSHGTGIYGYTFGSGTRLTVV.

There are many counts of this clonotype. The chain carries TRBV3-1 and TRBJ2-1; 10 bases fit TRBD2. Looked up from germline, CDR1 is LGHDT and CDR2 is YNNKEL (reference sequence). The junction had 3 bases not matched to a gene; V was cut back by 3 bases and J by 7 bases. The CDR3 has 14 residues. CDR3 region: CASSHSGRGNEQFF. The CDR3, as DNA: TGTGCCAGCAGCCACAGCGGGAGGGGAAATGAGCAGTTCTTC.

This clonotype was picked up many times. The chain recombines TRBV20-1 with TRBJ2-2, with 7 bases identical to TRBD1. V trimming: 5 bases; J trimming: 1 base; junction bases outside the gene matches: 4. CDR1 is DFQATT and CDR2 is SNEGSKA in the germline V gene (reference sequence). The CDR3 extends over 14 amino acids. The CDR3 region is CSADRQGNTGELFF. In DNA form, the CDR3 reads TGCAGTGCTGACAGACAGGGGAACACCGGGGAGCTGTTTTTT.

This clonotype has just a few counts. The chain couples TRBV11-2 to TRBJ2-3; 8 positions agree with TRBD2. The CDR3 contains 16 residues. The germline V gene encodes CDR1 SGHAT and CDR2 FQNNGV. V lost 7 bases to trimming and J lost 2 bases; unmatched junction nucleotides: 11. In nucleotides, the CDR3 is TGTGCCAGCAACCTCCGCGGGGGGACTTTCACAGATACGCAGTATTTT. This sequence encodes CASNLRGGTFTDTQYF.

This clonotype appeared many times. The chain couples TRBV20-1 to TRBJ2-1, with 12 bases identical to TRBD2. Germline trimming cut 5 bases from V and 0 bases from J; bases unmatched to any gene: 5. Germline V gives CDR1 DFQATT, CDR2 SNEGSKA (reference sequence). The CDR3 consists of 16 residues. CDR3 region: CSASGTSGHSYNEQFF. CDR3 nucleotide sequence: TGCAGTGCTTCCGGGACTAGCGGGCACTCCTACAATGAGCAGTTCTTC.

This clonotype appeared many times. This CDR3 reads CSASSITGELFF. As DNA, the CDR3 is TGCAGTGCTAGTAGTATCACCGGGGAGCTGTTTTTT. The chain has TRBV20-1 and TRBJ2-2, with D unclear. The ends were cut back, 3 bases at V and 4 bases at J, with 6 bases in the middle. CDR1 is DFQATT, CDR2 SNEGSKA, per germline (reference sequence). The CDR3 is 12 residues long.

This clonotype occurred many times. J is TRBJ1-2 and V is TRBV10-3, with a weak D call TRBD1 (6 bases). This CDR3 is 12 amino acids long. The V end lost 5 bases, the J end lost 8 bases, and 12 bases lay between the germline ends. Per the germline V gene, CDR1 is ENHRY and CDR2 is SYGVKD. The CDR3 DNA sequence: TGTGCCATCAGTCCCCAGGGGAAAGGCTACACCTTC. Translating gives CAISPQGKGYTF.

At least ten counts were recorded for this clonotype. In DNA, the CDR3 is TGCGCCAGCAGGCCCACTAGCTACCCATCCAATGAGCAGTTCTTC. Residues: CASRPTSYPSNEQFF. This sequence joins TRBV5-1 and TRBJ2-1; D possibly corresponds to TRBD2 (6 bases). This CDR3 has 15 residues. V was pared by 5 bases and J by 6 bases, with 18 bases between. Germline V gives CDR1 SGHRS, CDR2 YFSETQ.

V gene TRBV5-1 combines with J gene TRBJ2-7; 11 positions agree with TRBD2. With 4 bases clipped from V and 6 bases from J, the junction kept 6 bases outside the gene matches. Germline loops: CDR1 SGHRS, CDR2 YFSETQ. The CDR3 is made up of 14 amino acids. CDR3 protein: CASSITSGSIEQYF. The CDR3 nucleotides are TGCGCCAGCAGCATTACTAGCGGGAGCATCGAGCAGTACTTC.

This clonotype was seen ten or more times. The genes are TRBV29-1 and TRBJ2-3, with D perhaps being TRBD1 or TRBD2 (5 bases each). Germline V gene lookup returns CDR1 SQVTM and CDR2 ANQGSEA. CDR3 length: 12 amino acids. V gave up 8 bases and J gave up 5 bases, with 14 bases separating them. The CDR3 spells CSYGGEGDTQYF. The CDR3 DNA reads TGCAGCTATGGGGGTGAGGGAGATACGCAGTATTTT.

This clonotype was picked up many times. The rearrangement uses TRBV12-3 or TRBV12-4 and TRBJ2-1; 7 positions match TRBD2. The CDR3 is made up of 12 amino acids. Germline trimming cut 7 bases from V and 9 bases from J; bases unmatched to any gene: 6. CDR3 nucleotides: TGTGCCAGCATCTCCTGGGGGGGTGAGCAGTTCTTC. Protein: CASISWGGEQFF.

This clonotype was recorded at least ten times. Here the CDR3 DNA reads TGTGCCTGGAGTTTTGACAGGAATTCACCCCTCCACTTT. It codes for CAWSFDRNSPLHF. The chain couples TRBV30 to TRBJ1-6, with a tentative D call TRBD1 (6 bases). Germline CDR1 is GTSNPN and CDR2 is SVGIG (reference sequence). V was pared by 2 bases and J by 7 bases, with 9 bases between. The CDR3 has 13 residues.

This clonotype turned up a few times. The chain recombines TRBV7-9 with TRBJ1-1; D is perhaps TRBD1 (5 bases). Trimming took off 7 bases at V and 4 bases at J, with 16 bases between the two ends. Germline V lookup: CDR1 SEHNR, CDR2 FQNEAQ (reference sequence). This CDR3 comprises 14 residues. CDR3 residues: CASNPLYRPTEAFF. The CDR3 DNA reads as TGTGCCAGCAACCCGTTGTACAGGCCCACTGAAGCTTTCTTT.

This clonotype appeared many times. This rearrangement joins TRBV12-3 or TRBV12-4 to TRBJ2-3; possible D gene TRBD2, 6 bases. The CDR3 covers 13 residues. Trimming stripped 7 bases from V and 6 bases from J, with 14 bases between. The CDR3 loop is CASTRLGGDTQYF. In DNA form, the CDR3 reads TGTGCCAGCACTAGACTAGGAGGGGATACGCAGTATTTT.

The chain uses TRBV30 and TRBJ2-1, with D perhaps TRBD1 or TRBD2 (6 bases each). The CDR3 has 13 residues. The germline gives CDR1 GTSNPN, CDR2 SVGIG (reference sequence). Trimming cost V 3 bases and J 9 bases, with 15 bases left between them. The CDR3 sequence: CAWSEGGPAEQFF. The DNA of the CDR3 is TGTGCCTGGAGCGAAGGGGGGCCGGCTGAGCAGTTCTTC.

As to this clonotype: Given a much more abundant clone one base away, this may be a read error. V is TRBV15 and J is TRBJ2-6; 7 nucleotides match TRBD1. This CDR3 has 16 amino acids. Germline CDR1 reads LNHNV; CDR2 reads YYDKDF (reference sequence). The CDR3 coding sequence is TGTGCCACCAGCAGAGAACAGGGGTCTGGGCCCAACGTCCTGACTTTC. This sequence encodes CATSREQGSGPNVLTF.